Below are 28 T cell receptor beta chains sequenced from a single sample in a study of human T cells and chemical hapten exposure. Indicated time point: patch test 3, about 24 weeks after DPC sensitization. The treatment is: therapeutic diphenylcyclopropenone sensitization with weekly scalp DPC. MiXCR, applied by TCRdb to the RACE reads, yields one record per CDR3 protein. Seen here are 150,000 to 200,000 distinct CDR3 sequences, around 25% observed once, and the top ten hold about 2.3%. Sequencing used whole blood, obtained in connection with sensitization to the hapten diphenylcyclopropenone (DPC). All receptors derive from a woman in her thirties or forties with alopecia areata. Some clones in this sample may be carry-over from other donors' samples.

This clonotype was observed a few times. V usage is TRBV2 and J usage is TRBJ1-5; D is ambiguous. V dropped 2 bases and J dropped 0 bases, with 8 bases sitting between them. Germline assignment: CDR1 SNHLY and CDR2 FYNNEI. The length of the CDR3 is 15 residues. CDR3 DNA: TGTGCCAGCAGTGAATCCAGAGATAGCAATCAGCCCCAGCATTTT. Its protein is CASSESRDSNQPQHF.

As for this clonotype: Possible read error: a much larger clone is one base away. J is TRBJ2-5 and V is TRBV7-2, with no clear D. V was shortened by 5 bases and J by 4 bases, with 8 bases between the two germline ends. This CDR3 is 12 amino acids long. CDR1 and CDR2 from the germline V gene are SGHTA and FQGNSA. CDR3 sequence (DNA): TGTGCCAGCAGCCACTGGGGAGAGACCCAGTACTTC. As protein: CASSHWGETQYF.

The CDR3 sequence: CAAGGANTGELFF. For the CDR3, the DNA is TGTGCCGCTGGGGGAGCGAACACCGGGGAGCTGTTTTTT. V and J are TRBV21-1 and TRBJ2-2; the DNA was not used to check the table's D call, TRBD1. TRBV21-1 is deemed a pseudogene. The CDR3 loop spans 13 amino acids.

The CDR3 sequence: CASSQDMAQPQHF. CDR3 bases: TGTGCCAGCAGCCAAGATATGGCTCAGCCCCAGCATTTT. The chain is built from TRBV4-2 and TRBJ1-5; D unresolved. In germline, CDR1 is LGHNA, CDR2 YNFKEQ. Trimming removed 0 bases at V and 6 bases at J, with 6 bases between. This CDR3 has 13 amino acids.

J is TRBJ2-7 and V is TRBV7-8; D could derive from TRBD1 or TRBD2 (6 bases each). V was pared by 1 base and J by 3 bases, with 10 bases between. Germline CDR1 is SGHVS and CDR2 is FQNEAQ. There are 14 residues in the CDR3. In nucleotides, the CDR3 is TGTGCCAGCAGCTTAGAGGGGGGTCTCTACGAGCAGTACTTC. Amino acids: CASSLEGGLYEQYF.

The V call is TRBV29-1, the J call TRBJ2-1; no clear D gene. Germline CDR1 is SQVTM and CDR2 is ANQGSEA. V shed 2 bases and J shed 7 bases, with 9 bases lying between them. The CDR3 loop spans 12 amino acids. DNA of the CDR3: TGCAGCGTTGAACCGAAGGCAAATGAGCAGTTCTTC. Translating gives CSVEPKANEQFF.

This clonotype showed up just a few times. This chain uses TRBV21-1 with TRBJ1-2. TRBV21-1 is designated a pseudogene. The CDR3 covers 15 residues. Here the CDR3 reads CASSKENGPLRFYTF. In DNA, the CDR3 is TGTGCCAGCAGCAAAGAAAATGGACCGCTTCGGTTCTACACCTTC.

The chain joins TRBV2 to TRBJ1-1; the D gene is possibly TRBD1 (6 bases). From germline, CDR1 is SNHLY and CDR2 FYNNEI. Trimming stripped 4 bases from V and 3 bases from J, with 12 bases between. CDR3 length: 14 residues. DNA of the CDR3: TGTGCCAGCAGTGTACAGGGTCTGGACACTGAAGCTTTCTTT. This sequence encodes CASSVQGLDTEAFF. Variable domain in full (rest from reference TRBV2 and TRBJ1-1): EPEVTQTPSHQVTQMGQEVILRCVPISNHLYFYWYRQILGQKVEFLVSFYNNEISEKSEIFDDQFSVERPDGSNFTLKIRSTKLEDSAMYFCASSVQGLDTEAFFGQGTRLTVV.

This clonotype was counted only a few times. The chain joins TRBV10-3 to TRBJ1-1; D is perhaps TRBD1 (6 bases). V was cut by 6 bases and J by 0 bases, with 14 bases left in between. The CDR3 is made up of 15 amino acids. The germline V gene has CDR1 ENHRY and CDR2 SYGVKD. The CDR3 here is CAIRKRGSMNTEAFF. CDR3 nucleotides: TGTGCCATCAGGAAGAGGGGGTCCATGAACACTGAAGCTTTCTTT.

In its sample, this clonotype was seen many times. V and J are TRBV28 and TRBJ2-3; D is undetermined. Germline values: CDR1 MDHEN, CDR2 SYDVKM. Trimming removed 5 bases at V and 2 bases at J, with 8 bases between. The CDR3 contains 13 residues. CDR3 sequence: CASSRLYTDTQYF. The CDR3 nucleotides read TGTGCCAGCAGTCGACTGTACACAGATACGCAGTATTTT.

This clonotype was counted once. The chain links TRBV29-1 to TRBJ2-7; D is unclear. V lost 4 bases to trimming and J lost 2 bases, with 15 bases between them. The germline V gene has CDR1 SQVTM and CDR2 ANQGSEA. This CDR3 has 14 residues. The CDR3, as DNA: TGCAGCGTTGCCCGGGCCCAAGAAACCTACGAGCAGTACTTC. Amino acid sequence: CSVARAQETYEQYF.

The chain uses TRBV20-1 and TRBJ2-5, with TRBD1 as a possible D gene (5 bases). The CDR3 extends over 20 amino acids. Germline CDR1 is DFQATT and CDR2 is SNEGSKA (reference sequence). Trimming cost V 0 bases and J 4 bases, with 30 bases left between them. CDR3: CSAREVWRQPGFGRRETQYF. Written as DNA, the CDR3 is TGCAGTGCTAGAGAGGTGTGGAGACAGCCCGGATTTGGACGGAGAGAGACCCAGTACTTC.

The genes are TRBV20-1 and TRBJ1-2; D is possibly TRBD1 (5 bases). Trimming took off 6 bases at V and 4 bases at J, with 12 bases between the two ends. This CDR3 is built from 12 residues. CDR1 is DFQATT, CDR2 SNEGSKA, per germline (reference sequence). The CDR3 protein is CSAREGSYGYTF. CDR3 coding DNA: TGCAGTGCGCGGGAGGGGTCCTATGGCTACACCTTC.

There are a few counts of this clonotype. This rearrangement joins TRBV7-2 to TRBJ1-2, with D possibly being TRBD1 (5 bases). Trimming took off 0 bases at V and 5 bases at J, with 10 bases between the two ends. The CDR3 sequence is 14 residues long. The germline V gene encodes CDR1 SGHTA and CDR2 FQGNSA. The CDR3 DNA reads TGTGCCAGCAGCTTAGCCGGGACGGATTATGGCTACACCTTC. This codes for CASSLAGTDYGYTF.

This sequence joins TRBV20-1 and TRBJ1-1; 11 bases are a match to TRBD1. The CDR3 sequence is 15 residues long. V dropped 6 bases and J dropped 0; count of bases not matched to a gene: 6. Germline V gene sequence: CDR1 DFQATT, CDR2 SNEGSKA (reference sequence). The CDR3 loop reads CSAGQGAAMNTEAFF. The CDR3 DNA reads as TGCAGTGCCGGACAGGGGGCGGCGATGAACACTGAAGCTTTCTTT.

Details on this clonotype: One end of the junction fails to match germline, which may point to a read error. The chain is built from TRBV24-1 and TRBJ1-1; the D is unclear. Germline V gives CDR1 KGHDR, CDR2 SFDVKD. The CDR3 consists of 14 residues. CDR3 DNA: TGTGCCACCAGTGATTCTTACCGGACCCTTAAGGCGACTTTT. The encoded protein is CATSDSYRTLKATF.

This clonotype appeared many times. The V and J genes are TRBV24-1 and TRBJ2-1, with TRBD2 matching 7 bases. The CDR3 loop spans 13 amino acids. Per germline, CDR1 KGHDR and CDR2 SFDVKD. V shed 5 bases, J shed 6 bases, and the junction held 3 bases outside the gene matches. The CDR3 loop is CATSVGRGNEQFF. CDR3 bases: TGTGCCACCAGTGTGGGGAGGGGCAATGAGCAGTTCTTC.

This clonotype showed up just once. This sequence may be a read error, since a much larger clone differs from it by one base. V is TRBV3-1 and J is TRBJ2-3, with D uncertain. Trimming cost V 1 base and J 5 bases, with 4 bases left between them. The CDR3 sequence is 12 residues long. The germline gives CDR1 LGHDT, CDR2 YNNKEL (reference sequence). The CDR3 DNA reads TGTGCCAGCAGCCAAGTGGTAGATACGCAGTATTTT. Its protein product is CASSQVVDTQYF.

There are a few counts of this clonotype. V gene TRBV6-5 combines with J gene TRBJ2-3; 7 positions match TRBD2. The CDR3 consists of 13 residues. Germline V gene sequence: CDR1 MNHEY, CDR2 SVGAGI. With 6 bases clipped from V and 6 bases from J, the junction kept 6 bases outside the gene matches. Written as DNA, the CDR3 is TGTGCCAGCAGGTATACTAGCGTGGATACGCAGTATTTT. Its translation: CASRYTSVDTQYF.

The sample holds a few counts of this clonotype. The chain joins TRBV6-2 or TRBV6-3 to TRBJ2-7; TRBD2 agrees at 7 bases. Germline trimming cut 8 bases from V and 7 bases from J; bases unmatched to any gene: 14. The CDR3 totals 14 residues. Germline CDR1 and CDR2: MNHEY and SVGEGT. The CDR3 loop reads CASLAQAGAGEQYF. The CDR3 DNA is TGTGCCAGCTTGGCTCAGGCGGGAGCAGGAGAGCAGTACTTC.

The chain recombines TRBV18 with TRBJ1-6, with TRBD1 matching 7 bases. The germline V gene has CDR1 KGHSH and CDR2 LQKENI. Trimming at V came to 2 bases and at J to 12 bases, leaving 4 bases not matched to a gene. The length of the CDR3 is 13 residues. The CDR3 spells CASSPGTEGPLHF. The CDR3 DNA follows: TGTGCCAGCTCACCAGGGACAGAGGGACCCCTCCACTTT.

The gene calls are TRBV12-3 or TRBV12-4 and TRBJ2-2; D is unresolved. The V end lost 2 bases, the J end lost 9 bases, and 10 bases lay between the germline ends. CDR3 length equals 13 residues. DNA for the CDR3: TGTGCCAGCAGTTTATCCCTCCCCTGGGAGCTGTTTTTT. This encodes CASSLSLPWELFF.

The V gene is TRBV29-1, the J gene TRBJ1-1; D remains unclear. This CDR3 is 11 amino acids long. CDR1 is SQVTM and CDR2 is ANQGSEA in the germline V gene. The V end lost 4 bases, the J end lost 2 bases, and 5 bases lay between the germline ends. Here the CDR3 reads CSVGRNTEAFF. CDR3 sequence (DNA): TGCAGCGTTGGAAGAAACACTGAAGCTTTCTTT.

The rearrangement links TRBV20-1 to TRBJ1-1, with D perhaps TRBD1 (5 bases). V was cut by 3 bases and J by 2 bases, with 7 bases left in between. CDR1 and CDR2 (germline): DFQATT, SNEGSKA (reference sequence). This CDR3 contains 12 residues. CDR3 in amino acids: CSASQGNTEAFF. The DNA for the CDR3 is TGCAGTGCTAGTCAGGGAAACACTGAAGCTTTCTTT.

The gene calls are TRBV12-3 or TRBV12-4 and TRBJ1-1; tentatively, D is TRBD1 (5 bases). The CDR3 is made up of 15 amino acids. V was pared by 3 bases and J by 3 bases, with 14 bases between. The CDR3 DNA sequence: TGTGCCAGCAGTTTTTTTGGCGGGGCCCACACTGAAGCTTTCTTT. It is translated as CASSFFGGAHTEAFF.

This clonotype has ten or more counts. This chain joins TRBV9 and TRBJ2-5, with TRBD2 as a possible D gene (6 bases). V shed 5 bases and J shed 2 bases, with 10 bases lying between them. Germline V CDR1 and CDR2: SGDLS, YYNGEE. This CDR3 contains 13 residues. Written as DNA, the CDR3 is TGTGCCAGCAGTCCCGGGGGACAAGAGACCCAGTACTTC. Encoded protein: CASSPGGQETQYF.

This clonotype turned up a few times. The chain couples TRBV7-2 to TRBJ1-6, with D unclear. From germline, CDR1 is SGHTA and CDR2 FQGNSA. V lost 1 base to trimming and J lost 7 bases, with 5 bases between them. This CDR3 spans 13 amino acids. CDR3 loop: CASSLDVNSPLHF. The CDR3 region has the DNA TGTGCCAGCAGCTTAGATGTGAATTCACCCCTCCACTTT.

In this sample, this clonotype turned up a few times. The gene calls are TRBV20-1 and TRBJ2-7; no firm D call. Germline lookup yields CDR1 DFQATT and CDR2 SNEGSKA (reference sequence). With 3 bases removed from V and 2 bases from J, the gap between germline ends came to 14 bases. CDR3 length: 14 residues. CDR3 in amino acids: CSASPVANTYEQYF. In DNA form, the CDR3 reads TGCAGTGCTAGTCCCGTCGCGAATACCTACGAGCAGTACTTC.